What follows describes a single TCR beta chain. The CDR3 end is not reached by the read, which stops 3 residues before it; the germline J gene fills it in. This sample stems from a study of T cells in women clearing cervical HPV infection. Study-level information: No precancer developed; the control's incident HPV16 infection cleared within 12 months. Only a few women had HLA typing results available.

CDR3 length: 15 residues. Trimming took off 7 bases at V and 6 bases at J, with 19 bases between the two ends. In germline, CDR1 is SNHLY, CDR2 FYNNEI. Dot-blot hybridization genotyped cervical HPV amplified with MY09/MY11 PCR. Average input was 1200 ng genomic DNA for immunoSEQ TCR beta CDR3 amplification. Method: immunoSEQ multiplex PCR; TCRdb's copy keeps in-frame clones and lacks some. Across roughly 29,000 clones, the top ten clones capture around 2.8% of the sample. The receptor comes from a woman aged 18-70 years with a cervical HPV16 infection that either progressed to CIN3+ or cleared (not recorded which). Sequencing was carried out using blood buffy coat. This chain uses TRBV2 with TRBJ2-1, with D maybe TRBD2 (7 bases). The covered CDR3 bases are TGTGCCAGCACGGAGGGGGGGGGACCTGGCAATGAG. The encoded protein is CASTEGGGPGNE. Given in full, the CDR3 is CASTEGGGPGNEQFF. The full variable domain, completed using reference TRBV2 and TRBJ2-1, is EPEVTQTPSHQVTQMGQEVILRCVPISNHLYFYWYRQILGQKVEFLVSFYNNEISEKSEIFDDQFSVERPDGSNFTLKIRSTKLEDSAMYFCASTEGGGPGNEQFFGPGTRLTVL.